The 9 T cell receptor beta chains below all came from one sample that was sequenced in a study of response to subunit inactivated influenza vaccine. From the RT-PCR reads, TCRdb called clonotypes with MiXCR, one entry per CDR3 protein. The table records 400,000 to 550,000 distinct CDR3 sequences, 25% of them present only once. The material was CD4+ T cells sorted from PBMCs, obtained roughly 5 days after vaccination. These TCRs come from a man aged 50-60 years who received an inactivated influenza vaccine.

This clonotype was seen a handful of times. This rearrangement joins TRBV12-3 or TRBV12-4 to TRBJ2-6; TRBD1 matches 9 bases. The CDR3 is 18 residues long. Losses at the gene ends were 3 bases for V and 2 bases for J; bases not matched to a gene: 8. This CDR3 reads CASSFTPGTGPGANVLTF. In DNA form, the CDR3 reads TGTGCCAGCAGTTTTACCCCTGGGACAGGGCCTGGGGCCAACGTCCTGACTTTC.

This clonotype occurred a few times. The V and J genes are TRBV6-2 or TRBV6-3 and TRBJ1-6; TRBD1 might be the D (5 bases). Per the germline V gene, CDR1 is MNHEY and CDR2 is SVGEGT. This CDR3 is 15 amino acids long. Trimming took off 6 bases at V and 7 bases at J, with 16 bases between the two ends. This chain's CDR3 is CASRGNDRENSPLHF. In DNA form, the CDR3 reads TGTGCCAGCAGGGGGAACGACAGAGAAAATTCACCCCTCCACTTT.

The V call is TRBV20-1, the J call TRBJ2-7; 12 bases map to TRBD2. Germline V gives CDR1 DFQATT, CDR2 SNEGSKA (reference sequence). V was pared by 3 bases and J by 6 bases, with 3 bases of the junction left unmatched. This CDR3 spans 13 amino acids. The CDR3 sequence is CSASRTSGAEQYF. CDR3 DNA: TGCAGTGCTAGCAGGACTAGCGGGGCCGAGCAGTACTTC.

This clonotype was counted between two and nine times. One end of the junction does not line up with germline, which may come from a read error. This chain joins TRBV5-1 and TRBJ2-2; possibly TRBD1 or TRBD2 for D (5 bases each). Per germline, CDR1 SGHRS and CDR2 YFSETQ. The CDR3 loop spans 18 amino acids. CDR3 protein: CATSELIRDRTNPGELFF. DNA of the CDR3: TGCGCCACTTCTGAATTAATTCGGGACCGCACGAACCCCGGGGAGCTGTTTTTT.

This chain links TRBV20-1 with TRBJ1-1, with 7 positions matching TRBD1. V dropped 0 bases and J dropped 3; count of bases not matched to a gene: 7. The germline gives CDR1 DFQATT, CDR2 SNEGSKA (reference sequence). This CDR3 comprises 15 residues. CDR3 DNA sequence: TGCAGTGCTAGAGATGGTTCTCAGGGGGACACTGAAGCTTTCTTT. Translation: CSARDGSQGDTEAFF.

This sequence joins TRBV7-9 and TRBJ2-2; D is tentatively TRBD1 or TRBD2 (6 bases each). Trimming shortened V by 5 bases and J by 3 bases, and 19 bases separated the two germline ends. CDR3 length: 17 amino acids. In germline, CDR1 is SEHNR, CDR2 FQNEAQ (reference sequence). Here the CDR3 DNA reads TGTGCCAGCAGCCACGGCTCATGGGGGGCCGACACCGGGGAGCTGTTTTTT. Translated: CASSHGSWGADTGELFF.

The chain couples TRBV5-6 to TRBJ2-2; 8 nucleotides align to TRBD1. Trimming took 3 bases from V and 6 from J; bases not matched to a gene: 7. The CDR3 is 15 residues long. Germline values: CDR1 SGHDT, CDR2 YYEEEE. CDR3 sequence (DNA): TGTGCCAGCAGCTCGACAGGGGTAATGCCCGGGGAGCTGTTTTTT. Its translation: CASSSTGVMPGELFF.

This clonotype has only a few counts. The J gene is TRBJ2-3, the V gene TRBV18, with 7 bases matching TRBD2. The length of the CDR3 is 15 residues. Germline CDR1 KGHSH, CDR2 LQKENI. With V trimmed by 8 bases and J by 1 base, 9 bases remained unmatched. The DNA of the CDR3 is TGTGCCAGCCGTACTAGCGCAAGAGGCACAGATACGCAGTATTTT. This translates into CASRTSARGTDTQYF.

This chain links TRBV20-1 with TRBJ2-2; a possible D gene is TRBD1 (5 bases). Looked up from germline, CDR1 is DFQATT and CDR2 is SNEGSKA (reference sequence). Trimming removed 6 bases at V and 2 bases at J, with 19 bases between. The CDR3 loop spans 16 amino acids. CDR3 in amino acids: CSASPPQAINTGELFF. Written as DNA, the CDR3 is TGCAGTGCCTCCCCCCCACAGGCGATCAACACCGGGGAGCTGTTTTTT.